What follows are 9 T cell receptor beta chains derived from one specimen sequenced in a study of T cell repertoires in cytomegalovirus infection. One entry per CDR3 protein, called by TCRdb with MiXCR from the reads. The table shows approximately 730,000 distinct CDR3 sequences, with about 29% occurring only once. Their target antigens are unknown. The material sequenced was cultured CD8+ T cells from PBMCs, taken from culture after CMV antigen stimulation. These receptors came from a human donor in good health (CMV status not recorded). Some clones in this sample may be carry-over from other donors' samples.

This clonotype occurred many times. The chain employs TRBV7-6 and TRBJ1-3; D is possibly TRBD1 (5 bases). The CDR3 is made up of 16 amino acids. Trimming removed 1 base at V and 0 bases at J, with 10 bases between. The germline gives CDR1 SGHVS, CDR2 FNYEAQ. The CDR3 protein is CASSLGDPSSGNTIYF. The CDR3, as DNA: TGTGCCAGCAGCTTAGGGGACCCTAGCTCTGGAAACACCATATATTTT.

This clonotype occurred a few times. This rearrangement joins TRBV4-2 to TRBJ2-7; 14 nucleotides agree with TRBD2. CDR1 is LGHNA and CDR2 is YNFKEQ in the germline V gene. The ends lost 5 bases at V and 4 bases at J; junction bases unmatched: 10. This CDR3 is 17 amino acids long. CDR3 in amino acids: CASSDGLAGGPVYEQYF. In DNA form, the CDR3 reads TGTGCCAGCAGCGATGGACTAGCGGGGGGTCCAGTTTACGAGCAGTACTTC.

V is TRBV6-1 and J is TRBJ1-2; 8 bases fit TRBD1. Germline values: CDR1 MNHNS, CDR2 SASEGT. The CDR3 covers 14 residues. V shed 6 bases and J 6 bases; nucleotides not matched to a gene: 9. The CDR3 DNA sequence: TGTGCCAGCAGACAGACAGGGGAGCTACATGGCTACACCTTC. Its translation is CASRQTGELHGYTF.

The chain carries TRBV19 and TRBJ1-3, with D perhaps TRBD1 (5 bases). Germline V gives CDR1 LNHDA, CDR2 SQIVND (reference sequence). Between the trimmed V and J ends, which lost 5 bases and 4 bases, there was a span of 21 bases. The CDR3 runs to 17 residues. The CDR3 DNA sequence: TGTGCCAGTAGTGCCCCCCGGGACCGTCGACCCGGAAACACCATATATTTT. This translates into CASSAPRDRRPGNTIYF.

On this clonotype itself: Since the CDR3 does not end with the conserved phenylalanine or tryptophan, this likely comes from a read error. The chain joins TRBV12-3 or TRBV12-4 to TRBJ2-7, with TRBD1 as a possible D gene (5 bases). The CDR3 is 13 residues long. V lost 6 bases and J lost 5, with 14 bases in between. CDR3 nucleotides: TGTGCCAGCAGCCCAGGGAAGGGCCACGAGCAGTACCTC. The encoded protein is CASSPGKGHEQYL.

This clonotype occurred a few times. This chain links TRBV3-1 with TRBJ2-7, with D perhaps TRBD1 (6 bases). CDR3 length: 13 amino acids. Per the germline V gene, CDR1 is LGHDT and CDR2 is YNNKEL (reference sequence). V gave up 9 bases and J gave up 1 base, with 13 bases separating them. This CDR3 is CASTGRQSYEQYF. The CDR3 DNA follows: TGTGCCAGTACAGGGCGCCAATCCTACGAGCAGTACTTC.

There are many counts of this clonotype. V usage is TRBV7-9 and J usage is TRBJ2-3; unclear D gene. V was cut by 1 base and J by 2 bases, with 7 bases left in between. The V gene's germline CDR1 is SEHNR and CDR2 FQNEAQ (reference sequence). The CDR3 is 14 residues long. The CDR3 DNA sequence: TGTGCCAGCAGCTTAGTACAAGTCACAGATACGCAGTATTTT. Its translation is CASSLVQVTDTQYF.

V gene TRBV2 combines with J gene TRBJ2-1, with D perhaps matching TRBD2 (5 bases). Per germline, CDR1 SNHLY and CDR2 FYNNEI. The germline V and J ends were trimmed by 3 bases and 3 bases, with 12 bases remaining between them. This CDR3 comprises 15 residues. In nucleotides, the CDR3 is TGTGCCAGCAGTGAGTTGCGGAGGCACTACAATGAGCAGTTCTTC. Translating gives CASSELRRHYNEQFF.

The sample holds many counts of this clonotype. The J gene is TRBJ1-5, the V gene TRBV27; no firm D call. From germline, CDR1 is MNHEY and CDR2 SMNVEV (reference sequence). The CDR3 length is 14 residues. Trimming pared 6 bases from V and 1 base from J, leaving 10 bases between. CDR3 sequence reads: CASSLGSSNQPQHF. CDR3 sequence (DNA): TGTGCCAGCAGCTTAGGGTCAAGCAATCAGCCCCAGCATTTT.